This TCR beta chain is drawn from a study of Graves' ophthalmopathy and Graves' hyperthyroidism. None of the included patients had other autoimmune diseases, uncontrolled infections, pregnancy or lactation, as these led to exclusion. This clonotype has a count of ten or more. Beta-chain TCR CDR3 regions were amplified from RNA transcripts. RT-PCR in the first round used HTBI primers; a second-round multiplex PCR followed. Using its own MiXCR run on the multiplex PCR reads, TCRdb lists one record per CDR3 protein. The data show about 370,000 distinct CDR3 sequences, 18% seen once. Sample: peripheral blood. The TCR sequence derives from a woman aged 18-35 years with Graves' ophthalmopathy.

CDR3 nucleotides: TGTGCCAGCAGTCCACCAGGGGGGACCCAGTACTTC. It encodes CASSPPGGTQYF. The chain combines TRBV7-2 with TRBJ2-5; TRBD1 matches at 7 bases. The CDR3 consists of 12 residues. The V and J ends lost 6 bases and 7 bases, in that order; junction bases with no gene match: 5. Germline-derived CDR1 and CDR2 are SGHTA and FQGNSA.